This paragraph reports one T cell receptor (beta chain). What it recognizes is unknown. The PCR made use of 60 Vbeta and 13 Jbeta primers. Generated by immunoSEQ multiplex PCR, the TCRdb table keeps only in-frame clones and is missing some. Here the sample spans fewer than 250,000 clones, approximately 68% being singletons. The donors were healthy bone marrow donors. These data originate in a study of cytomegalovirus exposure and HLA in healthy donors. Study results and limitations: Reports indicate that TCR beta sequences accurately predicted the HLA-A and HLA-B alleles of most subjects. What a later analysis reportedly showed was that an Asian-associated ancestry cluster had fewer N-insertions than the approximately 670-donor mean. Owing to their indistinguishability, certain V segments, notably TRBV6-2 and TRBV6-3, were excluded.

There are 16 residues in the CDR3. The germline CDR1 and CDR2 sequences are LNHDA and SQIVND (reference sequence). Trimming shortened V by 4 bases and J by 2 bases, and 17 bases separated the two germline ends. J is TRBJ1-2 and V is TRBV19; D unclear. The TCR comes from a woman in her thirties in good health and CMV-seronegative. Material for sequencing was PBMCs. The CDR3 sequence: CASSKLDRGRNYGYTF. The CDR3 bases are TGTGCCAGTAGTAAACTTGACCGTGGGAGAAACTATGGCTACACCTTC.